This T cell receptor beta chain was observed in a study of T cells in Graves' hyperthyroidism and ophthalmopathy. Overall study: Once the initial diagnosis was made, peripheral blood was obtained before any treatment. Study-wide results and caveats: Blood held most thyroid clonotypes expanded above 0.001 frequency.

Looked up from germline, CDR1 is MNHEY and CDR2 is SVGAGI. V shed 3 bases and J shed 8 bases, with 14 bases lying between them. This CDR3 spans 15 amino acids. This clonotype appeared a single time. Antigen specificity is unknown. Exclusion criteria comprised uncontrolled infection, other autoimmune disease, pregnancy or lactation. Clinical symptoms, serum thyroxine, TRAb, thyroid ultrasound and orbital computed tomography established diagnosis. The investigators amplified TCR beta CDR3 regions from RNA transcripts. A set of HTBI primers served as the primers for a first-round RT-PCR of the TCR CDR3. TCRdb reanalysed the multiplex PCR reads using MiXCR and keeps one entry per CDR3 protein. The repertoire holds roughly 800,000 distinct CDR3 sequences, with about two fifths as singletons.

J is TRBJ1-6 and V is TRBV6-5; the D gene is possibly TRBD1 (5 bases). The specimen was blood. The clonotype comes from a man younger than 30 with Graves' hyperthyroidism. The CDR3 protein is CASSYRDGQHSPLHF. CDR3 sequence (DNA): TGTGCCAGCAGTTATAGGGACGGCCAACATTCACCCCTCCACTTT.